Listed below are T cell receptor beta chains from one sample, sequenced in a study of blood T cell repertoires in COVID-19. The table came from immunoSEQ multiplex PCR; TCRdb's copy has only in-frame clones and leaves some out. The sample records roughly 260,000 clones, approximately 83% being singletons. Sequences were obtained from PBMCs or T cells enriched from blood (not recorded which). These receptors originate from a woman in her forties or fifties who had recovered from COVID-19. Both conserved end residues are part of each CDR3. Each record gives: D gene, V gene, clone size, J gene, CDR3 protein, CDR3 DNA. The D gene is left open where the match is weak. The listing skips clone size in some rows; elsewhere it reads once, few, many or a size class.

TRBD2	TRBV28	once	TRBJ2-5	CASSFLSGNQETQYF	TGTGCCAGCAGTTTTTTAAGCGGGAACCAAGAGACCCAGTACTTC
-	TRBV5-1	few	TRBJ1-1	CASSSSGDTEAFF	TGCGCCAGCAGCTCCTCGGGGGACACTGAAGCTTTCTTT
-	TRBV6-5	-	TRBJ1-1	CASRGLKTEAFF	TGTGCCAGCAGGGGGCTCAAGACTGAAGCTTTCTTT
-	TRBV21-1	-	TRBJ2-7	CASSKGGHLACIPYEQYF	TGTGCCAGCAGCAAAGGGGGCCACCTGGCATGCATCCCCTACGAGCAGTACTTC
-	TRBV5-1	-	TRBJ2-1	CASSPTGGSYNEQFF	TGCGCCAGCAGCCCCACCGGGGGCTCCTACAATGAGCAGTTCTTC
-	TRBV14	-	TRBJ1-1	CATTIYRGTEAFF	TGTGCCACCACAATTTATCGGGGCACTGAAGCTTTCTTT
-	TRBV30	-	TRBJ2-3	CAWSPTGSSTDTQYF	TGTGCCTGGAGTCCAACAGGGTCTAGCACAGATACGCAGTATTTT
TRBD2	TRBV28	-	TRBJ2-6	CASSRGRPNSGANVLTF	TGTGCCAGCAGCCGCGGGAGACCGAACTCTGGGGCCAACGTCCTGACTTTC
TRBD2	TRBV28	-	TRBJ2-1	CASSSNSGMSSYNEQFF	TGTGCCAGCAGTTCCAATAGCGGGATGAGCTCCTACAATGAGCAGTTCTTC
TRBD2	TRBV12-3/TRBV12-4	-	TRBJ2-3	CASRPAGNGAQYF	TGTGCCAGCAGACCAGCGGGAAATGGTGCGCAGTATTTT
TRBD1	TRBV5-1	-	TRBJ2-2	CASSIKGQINTGELFF	TGCGCCAGCAGCATTAAGGGACAGATCAACACCGGGGAGCTGTTTTTT
TRBD2	TRBV15	-	TRBJ2-7	CATRAEVAGALEQYF	TGTGCCACCAGAGCTGAGGTAGCGGGAGCTCTCGAGCAGTACTTC
TRBD1	TRBV11-3	-	TRBJ1-1	CASSLGTGMNTEAFF	TGTGCCAGCAGCCTCGGGACAGGGATGAACACTGAAGCTTTCTTT
-	TRBV5-1	-	TRBJ2-7	CASSETRSGEQYF	TGCGCCAGCAGCGAAACTAGATCTGGTGAGCAGTACTTC